This section outlines one T cell receptor beta chain sequence together with its context. Its cognate antigen is unknown. This sample stems from a study of T cells expressing NK-cell markers. Whole-study context: The eight sequenced donors comprised seven who were HCMV-seropositive and one who was seronegative. General study results and limits: A handful of donors showed these clonotypes also leading the CD3+CD56-NKG2C+ fraction. In a group of about 6 donors, dominant NKG2C+ clonotypes represented about 1.0-7.5% of CD8+ T cells.

UMIs accompanied the 5'RACE template switching by which TCR beta cDNA was made. TCRdb reprocessed the 5' RACE reads, with one entry per CDR3 protein and no DNA. The table for this sample gives about 460,000 distinct CDR3 sequences. CDR1 SQVTM and CDR2 ANQGSEA come from the germline V gene. The CDR3 is 13 amino acids. The sample was blood T cells: a sorted CD56 or NKG2C T cell subset, CD4+ or CD8+ T cells, or bulk PBMC T cells (not recorded which). The receptor was derived from a woman in her 50s in good health. This chain joins TRBV29-1 and TRBJ2-3; the TCRdb D gene call, TRBD2, has no DNA to confirm it. The CDR3 region is CSVEAAGGYTQYF.